The 12 T cell receptor beta chains listed next were all sequenced from one sample in a study of T-cell reconstitution after alpha-beta-depleted transplantation in children. It was with unique molecular identifiers that the TCRbeta library was prepared. TCRdb called the PCR reads again in MiXCR, with one record for every CDR3 protein. The sample lists hundreds of thousands of distinct CDR3 sequences; 10% to 15% were seen once. The specimen was PBMCs, mostly from graft donor cells, collected 360 days after TCRalphabeta/CD19-depleted stem cell transplant. Receptor source: a male patient younger than 18 who had a stem cell transplant for acute myeloid leukemia, so the T cells may come from the graft donor.

In its sample, this clonotype was seen a few times. This chain joins TRBV20-1 and TRBJ2-1, with 8 bases lining up with TRBD1. V gave up 3 bases and J gave up 8 bases; unmatched junction bases: 6. Germline-derived CDR1 and CDR2 are DFQATT and SNEGSKA (reference sequence). This CDR3 is 13 amino acids long. The CDR3 spells CSARGDRRDEQFF. CDR3 DNA: TGCAGTGCTAGGGGGGACAGGCGAGATGAGCAGTTCTTC.

This clonotype was detected ten times or more. The chain employs TRBV12-3 or TRBV12-4 and TRBJ2-5; 7 bases line up with TRBD2. Trimming cost V 5 bases and J 2 bases; bases outside gene matches: 11. This CDR3 has 16 residues. The CDR3 reads CASSTSATPLQETQYF. The CDR3 DNA reads TGTGCCAGCAGTACTAGCGCGACGCCTCTTCAAGAGACCCAGTACTTC.

The chain recombines TRBV11-2 with TRBJ2-2, with D tentatively TRBD2 (5 bases). Germline lookup yields CDR1 SGHAT and CDR2 FQNNGV. This CDR3 has 16 amino acids. V lost 4 bases and J 5 bases, leaving 17 bases between the germline ends. CDR3 DNA: TGTGCCAGCAGCTGGAGCAGTAGGCCGGGGACCGGGGAGCTGTTTTTT. Translating it yields CASSWSSRPGTGELFF.

This clonotype has only a few counts. V is TRBV12-3 or TRBV12-4 and J is TRBJ2-5; D possibly matches TRBD1 or TRBD2 (6 bases each). V was shortened by 9 bases and J by 2 bases, with 16 bases between the two germline ends. The CDR3 runs to 14 residues. The CDR3 here is CASALTGGQETQYF. Written as DNA, the CDR3 is TGTGCCAGTGCCCTGACAGGAGGGCAAGAGACCCAGTACTTC.

In its sample, this clonotype was seen many times. One end of the junction fails to match germline, which may point to a read error. This CDR3 reads CASSSGPSYEQYF. DNA for the CDR3: TGTGCTAGCAGCTCAGGTCCCTCCTACGAGCAGTACTTC. The chain uses TRBV7-2 and TRBJ2-7; D is ambiguous. This CDR3 spans 13 amino acids. Germline lookup yields CDR1 SGHTA and CDR2 FQGNSA.

The gene calls are TRBV6-2 or TRBV6-3 and TRBJ1-5; 10 positions agree with TRBD1. Germline lookup yields CDR1 MNHEY and CDR2 SVGEGT. The CDR3 runs 12 residues. CDR3 amino acids: CGVGQGNQPQHF. The DNA of the CDR3 is TGTGGTGTGGGACAGGGGAACCAGCCCCAGCATTTT.

The sample holds a few counts of this clonotype. The chain combines TRBV12-3 or TRBV12-4 with TRBJ1-4; 8 bases match TRBD1. CDR3 length: 14 amino acids. The trim removed 3 bases at V and 7 bases at J, leaving 4 bases unmatched. CDR3 sequence reads: CASSLRQGFEKLFF. The CDR3 nucleotides are TGTGCCAGCAGTTTGAGACAGGGGTTTGAAAAACTGTTTTTT.

This clonotype was seen more than once but under ten times. V gene TRBV20-1 combines with J gene TRBJ2-3; 7 nucleotides agree with TRBD2. Germline V CDR1 and CDR2: DFQATT, SNEGSKA (reference sequence). After removal of 1 base from V and 2 bases from J, the junction contained 18 bases not matched to a gene. This CDR3 comprises 19 residues. The CDR3 DNA reads TGCAGTGCTAGAGTGGGGTCTAGCGGACCCCTTAGGGACACAGATACGCAGTATTTT. It specifies CSARVGSSGPLRDTDTQYF.

This clonotype was counted many times. An end of the junction differs from the germline gene, which may be a read error. V and J are TRBV5-1 and TRBJ2-7; D is undetermined. Germline V gene data show CDR1 as SGHRS and CDR2 as YFSETQ. CDR3 length: 12 residues. CDR3 nucleotide sequence: TGTGCCAGCAGCCTTACCCGCTACGAGCAGTACTTC. The encoded protein is CASSLTRYEQYF.

The chain is built from TRBV7-2 and TRBJ2-7; D is possibly TRBD1 (6 bases). Per the germline V gene, CDR1 is SGHTA and CDR2 is FQGNSA. CDR3 size: 17 residues. Trimming pared 5 bases from V and 4 bases from J, leaving 24 bases between. The CDR3 reads CASSPMIDRSRPYEQYF. CDR3 in DNA: TGTGCCAGCAGCCCTATGATTGACAGGAGCCGACCTTACGAGCAGTACTTC.

Concerning this clonotype itself: A much larger clone sits a single nucleotide away, making a read error possible. Because it lacks the conserved phenylalanine or tryptophan at the end, this CDR3 is likely a read error. The chain uses TRBV7-2 and TRBJ2-1; weak D call: TRBD1 (5 bases). Germline CDR1 reads SGHTA; CDR2 reads FQGNSA. The CDR3 covers 17 residues. Trimming shortened V by 8 bases and J by 2 bases, and 22 bases separated the two germline ends. CDR3 in amino acids: CASQLLWARVAYNEQFS. Written as DNA, the CDR3 is TGTGCCAGCCAACTTCTATGGGCCAGGGTCGCCTACAATGAGCAGTTCTCC.

This clonotype came up once. The rearrangement joins TRBV20-1 to TRBJ2-7; 8 bases fit TRBD1. The germline V gene encodes CDR1 DFQATT and CDR2 SNEGSKA (reference sequence). The V segment lost 3 bases and the J segment 7 bases; nucleotides outside the gene matches: 17. CDR3 size: 16 residues. The CDR3 loop is CSAREITDRVGGEQYF. CDR3 sequence (DNA): TGCAGTGCTAGGGAGATTACGGACAGGGTGGGTGGTGAGCAGTACTTC.